The clone carrying this T cell receptor beta chain has more than one count but fewer than ten. The CDR3 is made up of 15 amino acids. With 6 bases clipped from V and 6 bases from J, the junction kept 11 bases outside the gene matches. Germline V CDR1 and CDR2: MNHNS, SASEGT. TCRdb ran MiXCR on the PCR reads and lists one entry per CDR3 protein. This table holds fewer than 100,000 distinct CDR3 sequences, 45% to 55% found once. The data belong to a study of CDR3 diversity in severe acne. The chain joins TRBV6-1 to TRBJ1-1; 9 bases are shared with TRBD1. Sequencing was done on a sample of blood. The TCR was taken from a male donor in good health, without acne. The CDR3 DNA reads TGTGCCAGCAGAAAACCGGGACAGGGAGGACCTGAAGCTTTCTTT. Translation: CASRKPGQGGPEAFF.